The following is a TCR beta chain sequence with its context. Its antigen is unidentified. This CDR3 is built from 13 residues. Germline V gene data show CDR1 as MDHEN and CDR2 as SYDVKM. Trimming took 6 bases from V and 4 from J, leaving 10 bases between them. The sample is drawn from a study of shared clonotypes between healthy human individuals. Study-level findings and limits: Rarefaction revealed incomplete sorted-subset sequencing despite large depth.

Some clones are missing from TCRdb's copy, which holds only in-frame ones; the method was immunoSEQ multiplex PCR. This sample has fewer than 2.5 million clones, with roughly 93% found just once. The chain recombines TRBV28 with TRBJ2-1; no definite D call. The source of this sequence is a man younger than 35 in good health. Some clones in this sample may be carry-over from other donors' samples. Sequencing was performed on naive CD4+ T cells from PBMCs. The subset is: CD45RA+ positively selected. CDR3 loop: CASSPPGYNEQFF. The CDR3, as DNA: TGTGCCAGCAGCCCACCCGGTTACAATGAGCAGTTCTTC.